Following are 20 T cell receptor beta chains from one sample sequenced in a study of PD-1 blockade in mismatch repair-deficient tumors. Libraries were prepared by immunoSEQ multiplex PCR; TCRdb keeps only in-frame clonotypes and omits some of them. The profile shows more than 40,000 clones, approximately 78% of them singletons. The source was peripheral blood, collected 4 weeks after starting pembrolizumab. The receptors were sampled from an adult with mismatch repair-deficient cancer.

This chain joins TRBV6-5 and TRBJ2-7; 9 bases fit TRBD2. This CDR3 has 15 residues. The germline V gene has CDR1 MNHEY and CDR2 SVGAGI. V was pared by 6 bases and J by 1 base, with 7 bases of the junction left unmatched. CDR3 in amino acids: CASSLFSGSSYEQYF. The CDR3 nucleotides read TGTGCCAGCAGCCTCTTTAGCGGGAGTTCCTACGAGCAGTACTTC.

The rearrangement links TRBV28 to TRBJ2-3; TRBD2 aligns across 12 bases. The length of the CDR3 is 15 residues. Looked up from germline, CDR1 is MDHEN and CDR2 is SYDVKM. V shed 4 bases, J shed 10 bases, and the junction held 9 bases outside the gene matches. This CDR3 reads CASSSLAGGPVSQYF. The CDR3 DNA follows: TGTGCCAGCAGTTCCCTAGCGGGAGGGCCTGTTTCGCAGTATTTT.

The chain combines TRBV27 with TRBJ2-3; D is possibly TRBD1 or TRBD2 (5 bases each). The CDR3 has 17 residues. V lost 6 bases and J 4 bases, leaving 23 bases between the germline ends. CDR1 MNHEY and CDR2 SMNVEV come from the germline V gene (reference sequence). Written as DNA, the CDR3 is TGTGCCAGCAGCTTACTGAATGGGGGAGCGACCGCAGATACGCAGTATTTT. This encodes CASSLLNGGATADTQYF.

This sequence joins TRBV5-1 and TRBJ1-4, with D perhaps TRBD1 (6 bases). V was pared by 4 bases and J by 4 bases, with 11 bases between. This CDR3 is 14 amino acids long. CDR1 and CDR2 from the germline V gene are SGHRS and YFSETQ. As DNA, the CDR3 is TGCGCCAGCAGCCTAGGACAGTTTAATGAAAAACTGTTTTTT. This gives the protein CASSLGQFNEKLFF. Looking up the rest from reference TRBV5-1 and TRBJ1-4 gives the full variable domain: KAGVTQTPRYLIKTRGQQVTLSCSPISGHRSVSWYQQTPGQGLQFLFEYFSETQRNKGNFPGRFSGRQFSNSRSEMNVSTLELGDSALYLCASSLGQFNEKLFFGSGTQLSVL.

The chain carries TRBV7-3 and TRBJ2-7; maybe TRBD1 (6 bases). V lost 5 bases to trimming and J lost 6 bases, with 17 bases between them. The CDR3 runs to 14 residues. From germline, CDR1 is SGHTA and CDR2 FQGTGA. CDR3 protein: CASSQQGPPGEQYF. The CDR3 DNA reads TGTGCCAGCAGCCAACAGGGACCGCCCGGCGAGCAGTACTTC.

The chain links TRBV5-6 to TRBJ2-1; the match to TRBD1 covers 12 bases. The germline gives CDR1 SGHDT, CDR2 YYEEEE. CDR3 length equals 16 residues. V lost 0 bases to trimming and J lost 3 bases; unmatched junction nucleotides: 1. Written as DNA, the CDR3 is TGTGCCAGCAGCTTGGGGGACAGGGGGCTCTACAATGAGCAGTTCTTC. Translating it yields CASSLGDRGLYNEQFF.

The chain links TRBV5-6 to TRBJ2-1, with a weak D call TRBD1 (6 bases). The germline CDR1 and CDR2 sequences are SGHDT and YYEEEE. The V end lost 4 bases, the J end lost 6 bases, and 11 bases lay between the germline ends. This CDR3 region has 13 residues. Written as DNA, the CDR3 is TGTGCCAGCAGCACGGACAGACGCAATGAGCAGTTCTTC. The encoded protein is CASSTDRRNEQFF.

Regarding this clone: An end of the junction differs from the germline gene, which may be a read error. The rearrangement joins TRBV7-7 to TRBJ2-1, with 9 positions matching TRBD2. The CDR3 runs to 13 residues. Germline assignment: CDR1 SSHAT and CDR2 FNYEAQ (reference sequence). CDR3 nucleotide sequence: TGTGCTAGCAGCACGGGACTAGCCGATGAGCAGTTCTTC. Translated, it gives CASSTGLADEQFF.

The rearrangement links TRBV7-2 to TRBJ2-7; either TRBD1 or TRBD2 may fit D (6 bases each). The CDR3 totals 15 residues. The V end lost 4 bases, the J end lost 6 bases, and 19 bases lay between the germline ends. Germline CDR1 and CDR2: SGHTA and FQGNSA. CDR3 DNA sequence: TGTGCCAGCAGCTCTCGGGGTAGGGGGGTCGGCGAGCAGTACTTC. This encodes CASSSRGRGVGEQYF.

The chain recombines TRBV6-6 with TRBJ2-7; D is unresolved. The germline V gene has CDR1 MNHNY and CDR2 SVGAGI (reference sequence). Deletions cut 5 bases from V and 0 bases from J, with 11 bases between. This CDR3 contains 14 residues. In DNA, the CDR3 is TGTGCCAGCAGTAGCGACCACTACTCCTACGAGCAGTACTTC. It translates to CASSSDHYSYEQYF.

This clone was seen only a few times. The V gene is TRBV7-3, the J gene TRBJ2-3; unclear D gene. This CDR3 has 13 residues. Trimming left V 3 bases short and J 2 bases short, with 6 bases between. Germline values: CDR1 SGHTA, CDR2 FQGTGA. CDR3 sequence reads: CASSFTDTDTQYF. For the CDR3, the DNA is TGTGCCAGCAGCTTTACAGACACAGATACGCAGTATTTT.

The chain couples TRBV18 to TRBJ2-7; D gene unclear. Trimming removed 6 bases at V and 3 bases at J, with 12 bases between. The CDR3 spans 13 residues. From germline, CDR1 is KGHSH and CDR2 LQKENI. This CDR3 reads CASSPSRNYEQYF. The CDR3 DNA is TGTGCCAGCTCGCCCTCCAGAAACTACGAGCAGTACTTC.

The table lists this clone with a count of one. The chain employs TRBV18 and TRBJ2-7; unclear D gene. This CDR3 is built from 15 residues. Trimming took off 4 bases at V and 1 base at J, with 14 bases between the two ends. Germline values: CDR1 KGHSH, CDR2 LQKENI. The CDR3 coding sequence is TGTGCCAGCTCACGGGAACCAGACGGATCCTACGAGCAGTACTTC. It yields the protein CASSREPDGSYEQYF. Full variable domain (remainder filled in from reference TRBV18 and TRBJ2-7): NAGVMQNPRHLVRRRGQEARLRCSPMKGHSHVYWYRQLPEEGLKFMVYLQKENIIDESGMPKERFSAEFPKEGPSILRIQQVVRGDSAAYFCASSREPDGSYEQYFGPGTRLTVT.

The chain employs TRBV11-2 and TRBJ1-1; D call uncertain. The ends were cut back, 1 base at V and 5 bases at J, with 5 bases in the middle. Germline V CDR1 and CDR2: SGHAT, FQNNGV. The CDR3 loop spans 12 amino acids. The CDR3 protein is CASSLVRTEAFF. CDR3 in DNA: TGTGCCAGCAGCTTAGTAAGGACTGAAGCTTTCTTT. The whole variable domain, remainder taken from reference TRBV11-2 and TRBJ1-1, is EAGVAQSPRYKIIEKRQSVAFWCNPISGHATLYWYQQILGQGPKLLIQFQNNGVVDDSQLPKDRFSAERLKGVDSTLKIQPAKLEDSAVYLCASSLVRTEAFFGQGTRLTVV.

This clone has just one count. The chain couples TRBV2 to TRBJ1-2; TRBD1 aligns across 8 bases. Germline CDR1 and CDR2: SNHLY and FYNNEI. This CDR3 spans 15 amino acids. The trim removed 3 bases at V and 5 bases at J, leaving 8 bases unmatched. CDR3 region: CASSDRQGPLYGYTF. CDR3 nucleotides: TGTGCCAGCAGTGATCGACAGGGGCCCCTTTATGGCTACACCTTC.

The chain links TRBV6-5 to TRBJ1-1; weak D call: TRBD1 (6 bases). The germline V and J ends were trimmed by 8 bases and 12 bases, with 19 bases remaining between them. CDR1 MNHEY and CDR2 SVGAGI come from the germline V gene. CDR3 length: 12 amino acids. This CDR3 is CASGTRGGSTFF. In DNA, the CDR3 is TGTGCCAGCGGGACTAGGGGGGGGTCTACTTTCTTT.

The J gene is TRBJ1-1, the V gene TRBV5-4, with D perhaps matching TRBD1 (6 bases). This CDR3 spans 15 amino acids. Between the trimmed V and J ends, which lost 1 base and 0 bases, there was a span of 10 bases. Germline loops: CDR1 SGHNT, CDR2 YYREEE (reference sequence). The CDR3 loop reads CASSLPGAMNTEAFF. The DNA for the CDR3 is TGTGCCAGCAGCTTGCCAGGGGCCATGAACACTGAAGCTTTCTTT. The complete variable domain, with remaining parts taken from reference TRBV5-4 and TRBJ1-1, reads ETGVTQSPTHLIKTRGQQVTLRCSSQSGHNTVSWYQQALGQGPQFIFQYYREEENGRGNFPPRFSGLQFPNYSSELNVNALELDDSALYLCASSLPGAMNTEAFFGQGTRLTVV.

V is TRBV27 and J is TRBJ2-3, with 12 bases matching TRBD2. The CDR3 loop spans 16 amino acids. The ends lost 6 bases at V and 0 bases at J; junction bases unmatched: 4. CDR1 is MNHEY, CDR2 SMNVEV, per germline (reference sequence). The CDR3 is CASRTGTSGSTDTQYF. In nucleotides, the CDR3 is TGTGCCAGCAGAACCGGGACTAGCGGGAGCACAGATACGCAGTATTTT.

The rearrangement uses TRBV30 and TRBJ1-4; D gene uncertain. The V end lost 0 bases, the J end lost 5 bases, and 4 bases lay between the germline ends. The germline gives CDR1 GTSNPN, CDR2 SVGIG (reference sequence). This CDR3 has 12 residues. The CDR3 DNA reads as TGTGCCTGGAGTGTACGGAATGAAAAACTGTTTTTT. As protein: CAWSVRNEKLFF. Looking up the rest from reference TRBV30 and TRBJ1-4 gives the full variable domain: SQTIHQWPATLVQPVGSPLSLECTVEGTSNPNLYWYRQAAGRGLQLLFYSVGIGQISSEVPQNLSASRPQDRQFILSSKKLLLSDSGFYLCAWSVRNEKLFFGSGTQLSVL.

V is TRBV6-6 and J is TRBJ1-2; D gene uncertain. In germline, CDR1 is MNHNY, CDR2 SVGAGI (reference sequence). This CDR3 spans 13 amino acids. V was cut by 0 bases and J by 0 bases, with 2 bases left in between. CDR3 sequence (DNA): TGTGCCAGCAGTTACTCGCCTAACTATGGCTACACCTTC. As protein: CASSYSPNYGYTF.